Each of the 9 T cell receptor beta chains below was sequenced from the same sample in a study of CD8+ T cells in alopecia areata. Treatment of the sample: oral pan-JAK inhibitor, 5-10 mg twice daily. cDNA reverse transcribed from extracted RNA served as the sequencing template. Clones were read by immunoSEQ multiplex PCR, and TCRdb kept only the in-frame ones, dropping some. Of more than 150,000 clones in the sample, about half were seen once. Source: CD8+ T cells sorted from blood, taken at approximately week 51, from a patient treated with tofacitinib. The receptors were sampled from a human donor with alopecia areata.

This sequence joins TRBV6-5 and TRBJ2-2, with a possible D match to TRBD1 (6 bases). V was shortened by 4 bases and J by 7 bases, with 10 bases between the two germline ends. Germline assignment: CDR1 MNHEY and CDR2 SVGAGI. The CDR3 length is 13 residues. The CDR3 is CASSLQGGGELFF. The CDR3 DNA is TGTGCCAGCAGTTTACAGGGTGGCGGGGAGCTGTTTTTT.

This chain links TRBV13 with TRBJ2-2, with 8 bases identical to TRBD2. V lost 5 bases and J lost 4; bases outside the gene matches: 12. This CDR3 has 17 amino acids. Germline V CDR1 and CDR2: PRHDT, FYEKMQ (reference sequence). CDR3: CASSPSPSGGLTGELFF. The CDR3 DNA follows: TGTGCCAGCAGCCCCAGTCCCAGCGGGGGCCTCACCGGGGAGCTGTTTTTT.

This clone has only one observation. The V call is TRBV2, the J call TRBJ2-7, with D possibly TRBD2 on 5 matching bases. The CDR3 is 13 amino acids. Germline CDR1 is SNHLY and CDR2 is FYNNEI. V shed 4 bases and J shed 3 bases, with 10 bases lying between them. The CDR3 bases are TGTGCCAGCAGTGGAGGGTTGTACTACGAGCAGTACTTC. It is translated as CASSGGLYYEQYF.

The gene calls are TRBV7-9 and TRBJ1-4, with TRBD1 identical over 8 bases. Per the germline V gene, CDR1 is SEHNR and CDR2 is FQNEAQ (reference sequence). The CDR3 covers 19 residues. The J segment lost 2 bases and the V segment lost 5 bases, leaving 16 bases of the junction unmatched. The CDR3 region is CASSPPLDREGGTNEKLFF. CDR3 DNA sequence: TGTGCCAGCAGCCCCCCCTTGGACAGGGAAGGTGGGACTAATGAAAAACTGTTTTTT.

The V call is TRBV30, the J call TRBJ2-1; TRBD1 matches at 8 bases. CDR3 length: 15 amino acids. V trimming: 0 bases; J trimming: 10 bases; junction bases outside the gene matches: 11. In germline, CDR1 is GTSNPN, CDR2 SVGIG (reference sequence). The CDR3 reads CAWSVQRTGLEEQFF. The CDR3 DNA is TGTGCCTGGAGTGTACAACGGACAGGGTTAGAGGAGCAGTTCTTC.

This clone was seen more than once but under ten times. The chain uses TRBV29-1 and TRBJ2-7; D assignment may be TRBD1 or TRBD2 (5 bases each). CDR1 and CDR2 from the germline V gene are SQVTM and ANQGSEA. The CDR3 length is 13 residues. V gave up 4 bases and J gave up 3 bases, with 13 bases separating them. CDR3 sequence reads: CSVVGVGIYEQYF. The CDR3, as DNA: TGCAGCGTTGTGGGGGTAGGGATCTACGAGCAGTACTTC.

CDR3 protein: CASRHPGRNTEAFF. The CDR3, as DNA: TGTGCCAGCAGACACCCGGGGAGGAACACTGAAGCTTTCTTT. The chain couples TRBV9 to TRBJ1-1; D is uncertain. The germline V gene encodes CDR1 SGDLS and CDR2 YYNGEE. There are 14 residues in the CDR3. V lost 5 bases, J lost 1 base, and 12 bases lay in between.

This clone was seen a handful of times. The chain couples TRBV27 to TRBJ2-2; D possibly matches TRBD1 or TRBD2 (5 bases each). Trimming pared 5 bases from V and 1 base from J, leaving 8 bases between. Germline CDR1 reads MNHEY; CDR2 reads SMNVEV (reference sequence). The CDR3 sequence is 14 residues long. The DNA for the CDR3 is TGTGCCAGCAGTGAGGGGTTGAACACCGGGGAGCTGTTTTTT. Translated: CASSEGLNTGELFF.

Only a few counts were recorded for this clone. V usage is TRBV10-3 and J usage is TRBJ2-7; D gene unclear. Germline CDR1 is ENHRY and CDR2 is SYGVKD. The CDR3 sequence is 15 residues long. V was shortened by 3 bases and J by 5 bases, with 17 bases between the two germline ends. CDR3 nucleotide sequence: TGTGCCATCAGTGAAAATCCCTACGCGAACAACGAGCAGTACTTC. Residues: CAISENPYANNEQYF.